This T cell receptor (beta chain) was recorded in a study of blood T cell repertoires in COVID-19. The wider study: Whether acute or convalescent, the COVID-19 samples came from the United States, Italy and Spain. T cells, B-cell-depleted T cells, or PBMCs supplied cDNA or gDNA.

This clone was seen just once. The CDR3 runs to 12 residues. V was pared by 4 bases and J by 4 bases, with 5 bases between. The germline V gene encodes CDR1 LGHDT and CDR2 YNNKEL (reference sequence). In the study's own analysis: Cell counts per sample came from amplifying reference gene primers. Some clones are missing from TCRdb's copy, which holds only in-frame ones; the method was immunoSEQ multiplex PCR. V, J and clone size reflect that table, while D and trimming were determined from the DNA. The sample lists 110,000 to 150,000 clones, around 90% occurring once. Source material: peripheral blood. This sequence joins TRBV3-1 (or the pseudogene TRBV3-2) and TRBJ2-1, with no clear D. The sequence came from a man in his 70s with acute or convalescent COVID-19. CDR3 sequence: CASSLQYNEQFF. In nucleotides, the CDR3 is TGTGCCAGCAGCCTTCAGTACAATGAGCAGTTCTTC.